This T cell receptor (beta chain) was found in a study of T cells after yellow fever vaccination. The authors made TCR cDNA by 5'RACE template switching, adding a universal primer site and UMIs. TCRdb independently ran MiXCR on the 5' RACE reads; one entry per CDR3 protein. The sample shows approximately 90,000 distinct CDR3 sequences, roughly 5.8% of them seen only once. This CDR3 has 18 amino acids. Germline CDR1 reads KGHSH; CDR2 reads LQKENI. The V gene lost 3 bases and the J gene lost 2 bases, with 22 bases spanning the gap. Study findings and constraints: A weaker secondary response peaked on day 5, the primary on day 15. Researchers cautioned that FACS-sorted repertoires could harbor abundant clonotypes contaminating from the bulk population. Most primary-vaccination clones recurred post-booster (roughly 96% CD4, roughly 91% CD8).

With respect to this clonotype: Its target is not known.

The specimen was CD8+ T cells sorted from PBMCs, collected 10 days after the yellow fever booster vaccination. This chain uses TRBV18 with TRBJ1-2; TRBD1 is a possible D gene (6 bases). The TCR was taken from a man aged 18 to 35 who received the YFV17D yellow fever vaccine. The DNA for the CDR3 is TGTGCCAGCTCACCGCCGGACAGCCCTTTTCCGACCAACTATGGCTACACCTTC. This translates into CASSPPDSPFPTNYGYTF.